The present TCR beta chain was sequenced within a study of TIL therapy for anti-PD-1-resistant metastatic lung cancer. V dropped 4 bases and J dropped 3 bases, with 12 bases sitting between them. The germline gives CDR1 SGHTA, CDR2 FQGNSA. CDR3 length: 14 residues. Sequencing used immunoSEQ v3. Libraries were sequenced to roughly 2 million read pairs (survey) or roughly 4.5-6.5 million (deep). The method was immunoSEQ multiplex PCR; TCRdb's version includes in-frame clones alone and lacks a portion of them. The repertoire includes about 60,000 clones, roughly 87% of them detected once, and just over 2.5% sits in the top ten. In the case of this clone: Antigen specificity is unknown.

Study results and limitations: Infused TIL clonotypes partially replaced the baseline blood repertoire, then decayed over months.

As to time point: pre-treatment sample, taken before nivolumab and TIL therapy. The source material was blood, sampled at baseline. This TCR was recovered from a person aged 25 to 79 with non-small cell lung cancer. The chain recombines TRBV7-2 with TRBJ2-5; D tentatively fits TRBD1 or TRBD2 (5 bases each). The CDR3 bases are TGTGCCAGCAGCTCGAGGGCAGGGAAAGAGACCCAGTACTTC. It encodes CASSSRAGKETQYF.